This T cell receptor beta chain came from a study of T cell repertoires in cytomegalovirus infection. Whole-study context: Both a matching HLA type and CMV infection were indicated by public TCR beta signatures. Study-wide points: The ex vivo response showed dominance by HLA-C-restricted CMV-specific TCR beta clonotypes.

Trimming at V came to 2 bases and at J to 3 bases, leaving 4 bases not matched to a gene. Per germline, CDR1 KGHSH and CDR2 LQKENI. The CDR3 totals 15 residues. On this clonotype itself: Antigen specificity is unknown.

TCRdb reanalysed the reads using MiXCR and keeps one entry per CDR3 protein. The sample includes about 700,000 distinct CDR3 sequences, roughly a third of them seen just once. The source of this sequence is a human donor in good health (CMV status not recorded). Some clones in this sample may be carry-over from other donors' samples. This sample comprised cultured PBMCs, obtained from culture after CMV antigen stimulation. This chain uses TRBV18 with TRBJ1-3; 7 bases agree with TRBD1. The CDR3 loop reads CASSPGTADGNTIYF. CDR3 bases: TGTGCCAGCTCACCAGGGACAGCGGATGGAAACACCATATATTTT.